This T cell receptor (beta chain) originates from a study of blood T cell repertoires in COVID-19. Study at large: COVID-19 samples from acute and convalescent phases originated in the United States, Italy and Spain. From T cells, B-cell-depleted T cells, or PBMCs came the material, which was cDNA or gDNA.

Authors' methods: By means of reference gene primer amplification, nucleated cell counts were estimated. TCRdb's copy holds only in-frame clones and misses some; the assay was immunoSEQ multiplex PCR. For V, J and clone size, that table is used; D and trimming come from the DNA. The sample holds 30,000 to 35,000 clones; about four fifths are singletons and the top ten take approximately 36%. J gave up 5 bases and V 3 bases, and 7 bases lay outside the gene matches. CDR1 is WSHSY and CDR2 is SAAADI in the germline V gene. The CDR3 covers 15 residues. This sequence was found in an elderly man with acute or convalescent COVID-19. Sequencing was carried out using peripheral blood. V gene TRBV10-2 combines with J gene TRBJ1-5; 7 positions agree with TRBD1. The CDR3 protein is CASSEGRDSDQPQHF. CDR3 sequence (DNA): TGCGCCAGCAGTGAAGGACGGGACAGTGATCAGCCCCAGCATTTT.